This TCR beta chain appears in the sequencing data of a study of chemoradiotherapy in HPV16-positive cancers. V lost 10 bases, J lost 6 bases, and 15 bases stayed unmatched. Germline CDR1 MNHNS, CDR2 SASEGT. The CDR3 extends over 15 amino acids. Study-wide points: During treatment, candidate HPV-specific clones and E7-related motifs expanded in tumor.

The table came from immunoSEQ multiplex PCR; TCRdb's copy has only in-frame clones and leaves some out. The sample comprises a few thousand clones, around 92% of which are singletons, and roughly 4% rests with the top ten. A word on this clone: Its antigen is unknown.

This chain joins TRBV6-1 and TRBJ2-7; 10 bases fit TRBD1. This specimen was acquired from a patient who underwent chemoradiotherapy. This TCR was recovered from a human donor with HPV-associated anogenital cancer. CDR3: CATHGVVTGGREQYF. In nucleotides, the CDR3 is TGTGCCACTCATGGGGTGGTGACAGGGGGCCGCGAGCAGTACTTC.